The following is a T cell receptor (beta chain) sequence with its context. Its antigen target is currently unknown. The sample holds no much larger clone one base away, and base qualities are not on file. Genomic DNA was isolated from the sorted cells so that the TCRbeta CDR3 region could be sequenced. The immunoSEQ Assay was used to sequence the TCRbeta CDR3 regions. The source is immuneACCESS, and TCRdb retained only in-frame sequences with V and J called. Part of the clones is not carried over; for the studies checked, unresolved V genes explain less than half of this, and the remainder is unexplained. This sample is represented by tens of thousands of clones; 86% of them were singletons. Around 0.76% of the sample rests with the top ten. The CDR3 covers 16 residues, taking in both the cysteine and the phenylalanine. The sequence is cut down to CDR3 DNA, 48 bases in frame from base 1. At the junction V is shortened by 4 bases and J by 3 bases, with 17 bases in between. CDR1 and CDR2, looked up from the germline V gene, are SGHDN and FVKESK.

This record belongs to a study of OX40 agonist ivuxolimab in advanced cancers. Regarding the study in general: Ivuxolimab, which targeted the costimulatory receptor OX40 (CD134), was an agonistic, fully human IgG2 monoclonal antibody. Prior anti-PD-1, anti-PD-L1 or anti-CTLA-4 therapy was permitted, and about two fifths of dose-escalation patients had received checkpoint inhibitors. The paper reports the monotherapy dose-escalation portion (N of about 47 patients) of the phase I ivuxolimab trial. Of the 50 to 55 dose-escalation patients, hepatocellular carcinoma was present in about 19, melanoma in around 15, renal cell carcinoma in 9 and head and neck cancer in 9. A male proportion of nearly 85% and a mean age of approximately 61 years, ranging from about 23 to 90, were recorded for the dose-escalation cohort. Intravenous ivuxolimab was administered to patients every 2 weeks at six dose levels: 0.01, 0.1, 0.3, 1.5, 3 and 10 mg/kg. Partial responses were achieved by three dose-escalation patients, of whom one had hepatocellular carcinoma and two had cutaneous melanoma. The purpose of peripheral TCRbeta sequencing was to test whether ivuxolimab changed TCR sequence diversity and led to clonal T-cell expansion. Paper-wide results and their limitations: Low levels of normalized T-cell clonal expansion were also seen in some patients who did not respond. Clonal expansion of both CD4+ and CD8+ blood T cells was observed from baseline to week 6 at doses 0.1 to 3.0 mg/kg. After ivuxolimab, more expanded clones were found on average in CD8+ T cells than in CD4+ T cells. In partial responders in the 0.1-3.0 mg/kg groups, normalized peripheral clonal expansion was found to be among the lowest, especially among CD8+ T cells. Which antigens the clonally expanded peripheral T cells were specific for was not determined.

Patients with a history of autoimmune disease or receiving systemic immunosuppression were excluded from the trial. In every dose cohort, peripheral blood was drawn for TCR sequencing at baseline, cycle 4 day 1, and cycle 7 day 1. The samples were drawn from a first-in-human, open-label, multicenter phase I dose-escalation trial of ivuxolimab. Adults with locally advanced or metastatic melanoma, renal cell, hepatocellular, or head and neck squamous cell carcinoma were enrolled in the trial. Before TCR sequencing, CD4+ T cells and CD8+ T cells were sorted from peripheral blood as separate populations.

The TCR originated in an adult with an advanced solid tumor such as melanoma, head and neck, liver or kidney cancer. Recombination linked TRBV14 to TRBJ2-3; the D segment might be TRBD1 or TRBD2, since each matches 6 bases. The sequencing used CD4+ or CD8+ T cells sorted from blood, collected in a trial of the OX40 agonist ivuxolimab. The nucleotide sequence is TGTGCCAGCAGCCTCATCGGGGGCCGAAAGACAGATACGCAGTATTTT. It translates to CASSLIGGRKTDTQYF.